This T cell receptor (beta chain) emerged from a study of blood T cell repertoires in COVID-19. In the study overall: COVID-19 samples collected from the United States, Italy and Spain covered acute and convalescent phases.

Those enrolled, adults aged roughly 18 to 89 years, came from about two dozen US areas. CDR3 size: 13 residues. CDR1 is MNHEY, CDR2 SMNVEV, per germline (reference sequence). Assay: immunoSEQ multiplex PCR; the TCRdb copy retains only in-frame clones and omits some. The sample has 50,000 to 80,000 clones, approximately 90% seen once. On this clone: A read error may produce the germline difference seen at one junction end.

The specimen was PBMCs or T cells enriched from blood (not recorded which). This TCR was recovered from a woman in her 40s who had recovered from COVID-19. The chain has TRBV27 and TRBJ2-7; TRBD2 might be the D (5 bases). The CDR3 nucleotides are TGTGCCACCAGTATGGGAGAGCCTAACGAGCAGTACTTC. It translates to CATSMGEPNEQYF.